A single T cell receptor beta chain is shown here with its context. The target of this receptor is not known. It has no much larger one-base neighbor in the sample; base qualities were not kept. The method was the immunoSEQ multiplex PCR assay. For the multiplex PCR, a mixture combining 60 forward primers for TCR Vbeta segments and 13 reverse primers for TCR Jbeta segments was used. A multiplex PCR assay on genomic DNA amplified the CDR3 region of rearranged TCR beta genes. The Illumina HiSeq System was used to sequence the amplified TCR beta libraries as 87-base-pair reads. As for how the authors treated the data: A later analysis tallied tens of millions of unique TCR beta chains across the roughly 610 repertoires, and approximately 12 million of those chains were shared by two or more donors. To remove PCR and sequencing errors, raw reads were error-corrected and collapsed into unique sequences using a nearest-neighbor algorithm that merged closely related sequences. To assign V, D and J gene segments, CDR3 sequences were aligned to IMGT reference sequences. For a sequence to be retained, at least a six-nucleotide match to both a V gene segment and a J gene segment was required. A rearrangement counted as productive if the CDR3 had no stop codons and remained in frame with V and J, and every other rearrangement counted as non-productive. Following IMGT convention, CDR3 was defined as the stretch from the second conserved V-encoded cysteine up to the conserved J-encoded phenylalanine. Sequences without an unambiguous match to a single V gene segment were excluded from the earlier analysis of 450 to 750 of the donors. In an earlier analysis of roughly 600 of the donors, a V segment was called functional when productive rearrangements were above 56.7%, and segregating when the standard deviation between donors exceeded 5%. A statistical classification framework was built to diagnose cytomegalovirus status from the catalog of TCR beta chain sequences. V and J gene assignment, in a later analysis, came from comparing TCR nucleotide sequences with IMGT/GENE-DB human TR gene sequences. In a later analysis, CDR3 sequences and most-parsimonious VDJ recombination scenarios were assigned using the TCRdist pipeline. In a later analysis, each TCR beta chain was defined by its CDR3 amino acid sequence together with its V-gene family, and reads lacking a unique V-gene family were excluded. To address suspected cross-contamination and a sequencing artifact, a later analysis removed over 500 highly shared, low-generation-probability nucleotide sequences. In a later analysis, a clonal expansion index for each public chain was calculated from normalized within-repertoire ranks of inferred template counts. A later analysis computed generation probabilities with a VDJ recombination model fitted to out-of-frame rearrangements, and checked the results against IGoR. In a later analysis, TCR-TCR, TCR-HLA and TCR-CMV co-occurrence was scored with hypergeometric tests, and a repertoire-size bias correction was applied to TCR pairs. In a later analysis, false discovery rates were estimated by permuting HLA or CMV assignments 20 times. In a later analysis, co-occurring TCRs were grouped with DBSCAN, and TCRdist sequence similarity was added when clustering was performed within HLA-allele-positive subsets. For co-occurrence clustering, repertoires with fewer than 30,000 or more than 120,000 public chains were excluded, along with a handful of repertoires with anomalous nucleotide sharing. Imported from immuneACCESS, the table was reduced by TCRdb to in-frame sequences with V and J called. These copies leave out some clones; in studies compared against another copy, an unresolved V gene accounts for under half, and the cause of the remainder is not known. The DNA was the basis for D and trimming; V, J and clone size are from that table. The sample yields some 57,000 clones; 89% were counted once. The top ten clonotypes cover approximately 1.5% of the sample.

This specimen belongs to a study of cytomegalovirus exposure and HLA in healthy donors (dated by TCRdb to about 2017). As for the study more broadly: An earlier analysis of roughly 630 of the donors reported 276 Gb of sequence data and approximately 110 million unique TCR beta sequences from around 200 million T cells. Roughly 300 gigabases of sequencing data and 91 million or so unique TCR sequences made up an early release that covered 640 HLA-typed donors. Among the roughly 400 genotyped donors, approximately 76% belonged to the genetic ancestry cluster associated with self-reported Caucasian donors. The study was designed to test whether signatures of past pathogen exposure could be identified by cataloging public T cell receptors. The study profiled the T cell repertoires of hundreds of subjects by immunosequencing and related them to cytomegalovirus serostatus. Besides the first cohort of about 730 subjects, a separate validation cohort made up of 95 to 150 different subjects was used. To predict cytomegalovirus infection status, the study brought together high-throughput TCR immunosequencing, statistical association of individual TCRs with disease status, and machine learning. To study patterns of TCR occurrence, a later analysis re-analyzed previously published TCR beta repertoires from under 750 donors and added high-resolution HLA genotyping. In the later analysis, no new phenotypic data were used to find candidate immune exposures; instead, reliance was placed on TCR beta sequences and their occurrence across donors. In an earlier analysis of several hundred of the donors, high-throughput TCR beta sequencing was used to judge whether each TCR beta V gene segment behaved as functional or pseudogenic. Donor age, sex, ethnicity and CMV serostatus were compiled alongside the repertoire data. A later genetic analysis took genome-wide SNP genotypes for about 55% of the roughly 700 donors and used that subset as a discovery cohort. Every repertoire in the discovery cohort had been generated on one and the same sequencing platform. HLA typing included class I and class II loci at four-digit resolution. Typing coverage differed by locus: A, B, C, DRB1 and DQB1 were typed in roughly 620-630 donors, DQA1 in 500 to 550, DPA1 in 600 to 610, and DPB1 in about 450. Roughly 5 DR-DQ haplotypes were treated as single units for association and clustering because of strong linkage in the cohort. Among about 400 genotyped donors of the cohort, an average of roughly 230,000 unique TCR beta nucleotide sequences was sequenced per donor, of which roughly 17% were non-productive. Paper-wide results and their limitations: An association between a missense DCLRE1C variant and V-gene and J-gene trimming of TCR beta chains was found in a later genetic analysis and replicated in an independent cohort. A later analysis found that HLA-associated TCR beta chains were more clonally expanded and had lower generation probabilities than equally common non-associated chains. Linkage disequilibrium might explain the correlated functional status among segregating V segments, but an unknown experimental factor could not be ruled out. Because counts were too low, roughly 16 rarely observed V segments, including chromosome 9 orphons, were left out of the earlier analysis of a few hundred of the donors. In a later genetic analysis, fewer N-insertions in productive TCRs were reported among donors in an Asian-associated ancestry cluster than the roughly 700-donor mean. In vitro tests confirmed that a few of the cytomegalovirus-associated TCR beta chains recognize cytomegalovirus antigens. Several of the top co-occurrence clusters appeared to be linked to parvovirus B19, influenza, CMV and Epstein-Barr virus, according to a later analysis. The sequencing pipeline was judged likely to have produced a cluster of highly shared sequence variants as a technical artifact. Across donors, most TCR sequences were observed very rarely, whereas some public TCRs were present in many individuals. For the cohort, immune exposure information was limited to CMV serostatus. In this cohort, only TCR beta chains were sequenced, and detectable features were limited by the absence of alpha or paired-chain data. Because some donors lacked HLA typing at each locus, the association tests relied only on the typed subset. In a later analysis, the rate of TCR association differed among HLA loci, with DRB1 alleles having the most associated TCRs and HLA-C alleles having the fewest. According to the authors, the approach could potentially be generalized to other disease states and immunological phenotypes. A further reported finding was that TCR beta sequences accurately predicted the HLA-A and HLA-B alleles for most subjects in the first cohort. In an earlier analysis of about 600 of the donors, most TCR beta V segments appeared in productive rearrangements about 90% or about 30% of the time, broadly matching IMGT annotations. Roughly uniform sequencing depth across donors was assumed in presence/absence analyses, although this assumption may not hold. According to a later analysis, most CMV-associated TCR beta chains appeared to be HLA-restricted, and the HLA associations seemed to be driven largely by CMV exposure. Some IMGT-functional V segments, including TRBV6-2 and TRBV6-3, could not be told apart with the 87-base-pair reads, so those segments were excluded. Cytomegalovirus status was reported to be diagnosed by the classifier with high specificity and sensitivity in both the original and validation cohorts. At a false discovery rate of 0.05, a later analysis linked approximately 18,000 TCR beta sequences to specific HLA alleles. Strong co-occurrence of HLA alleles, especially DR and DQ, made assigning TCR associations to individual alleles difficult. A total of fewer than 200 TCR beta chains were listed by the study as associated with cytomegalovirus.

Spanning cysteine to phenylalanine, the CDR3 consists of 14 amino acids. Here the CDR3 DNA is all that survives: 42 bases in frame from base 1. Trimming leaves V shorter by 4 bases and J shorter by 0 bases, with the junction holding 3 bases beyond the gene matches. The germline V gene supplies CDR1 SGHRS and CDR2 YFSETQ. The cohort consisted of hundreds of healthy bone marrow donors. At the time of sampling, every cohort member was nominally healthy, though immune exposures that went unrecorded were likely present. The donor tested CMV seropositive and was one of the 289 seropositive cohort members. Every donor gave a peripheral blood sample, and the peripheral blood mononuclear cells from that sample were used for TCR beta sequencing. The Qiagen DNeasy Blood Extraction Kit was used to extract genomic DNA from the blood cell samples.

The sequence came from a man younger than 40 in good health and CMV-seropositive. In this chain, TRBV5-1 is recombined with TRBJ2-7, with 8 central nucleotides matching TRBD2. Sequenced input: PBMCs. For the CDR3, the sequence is CASSVSGDSYEQYF. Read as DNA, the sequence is TGCGCCAGCAGCGTTAGCGGGGACTCCTACGAGCAGTACTTC.